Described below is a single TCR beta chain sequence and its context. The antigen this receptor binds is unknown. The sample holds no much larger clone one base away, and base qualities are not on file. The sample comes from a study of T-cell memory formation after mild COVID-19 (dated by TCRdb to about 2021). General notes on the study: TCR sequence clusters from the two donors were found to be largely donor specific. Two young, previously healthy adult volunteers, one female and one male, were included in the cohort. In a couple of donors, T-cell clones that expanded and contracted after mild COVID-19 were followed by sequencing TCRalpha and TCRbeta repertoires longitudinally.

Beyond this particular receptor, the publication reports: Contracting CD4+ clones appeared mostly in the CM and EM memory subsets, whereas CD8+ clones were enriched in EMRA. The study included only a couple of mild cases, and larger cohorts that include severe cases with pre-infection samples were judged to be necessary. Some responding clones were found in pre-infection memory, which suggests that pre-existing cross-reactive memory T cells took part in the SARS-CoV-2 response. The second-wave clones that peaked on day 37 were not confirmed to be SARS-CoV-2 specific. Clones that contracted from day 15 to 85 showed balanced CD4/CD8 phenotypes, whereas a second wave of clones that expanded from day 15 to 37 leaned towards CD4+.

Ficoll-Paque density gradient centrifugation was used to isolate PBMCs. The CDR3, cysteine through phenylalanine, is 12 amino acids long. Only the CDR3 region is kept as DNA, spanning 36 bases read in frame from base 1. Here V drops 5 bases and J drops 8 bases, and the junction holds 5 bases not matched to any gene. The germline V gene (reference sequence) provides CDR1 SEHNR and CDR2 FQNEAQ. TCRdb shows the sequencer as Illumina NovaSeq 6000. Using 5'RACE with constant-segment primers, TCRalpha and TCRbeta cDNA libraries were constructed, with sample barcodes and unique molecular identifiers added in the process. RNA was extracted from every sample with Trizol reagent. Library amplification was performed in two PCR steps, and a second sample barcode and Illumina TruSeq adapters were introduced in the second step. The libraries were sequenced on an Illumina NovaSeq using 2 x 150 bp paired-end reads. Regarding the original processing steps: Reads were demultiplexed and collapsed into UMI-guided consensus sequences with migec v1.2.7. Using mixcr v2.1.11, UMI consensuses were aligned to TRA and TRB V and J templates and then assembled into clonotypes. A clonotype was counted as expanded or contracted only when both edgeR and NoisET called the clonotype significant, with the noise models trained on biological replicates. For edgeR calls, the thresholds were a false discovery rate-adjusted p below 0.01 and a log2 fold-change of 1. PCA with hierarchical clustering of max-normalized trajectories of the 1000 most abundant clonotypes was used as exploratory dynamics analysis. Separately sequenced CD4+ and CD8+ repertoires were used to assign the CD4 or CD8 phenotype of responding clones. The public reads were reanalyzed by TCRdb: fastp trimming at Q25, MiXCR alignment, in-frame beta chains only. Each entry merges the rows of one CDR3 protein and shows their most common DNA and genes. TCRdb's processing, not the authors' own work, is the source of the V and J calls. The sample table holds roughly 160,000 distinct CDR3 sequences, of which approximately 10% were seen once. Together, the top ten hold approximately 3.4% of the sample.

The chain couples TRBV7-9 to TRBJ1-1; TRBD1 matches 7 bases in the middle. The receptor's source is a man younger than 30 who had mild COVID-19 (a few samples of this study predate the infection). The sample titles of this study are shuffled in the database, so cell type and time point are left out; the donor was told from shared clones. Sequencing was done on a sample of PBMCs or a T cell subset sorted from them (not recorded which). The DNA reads TGTGCCAGCAGCATGAGACAGGGAGAAGCTTTCTTT. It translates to CASSMRQGEAFF.